A selection of T cell receptor beta chains follows, all from one sample in a study of T cell repertoires in cytomegalovirus infection. In TCRdb, the reads were re-called with MiXCR into one record per CDR3 protein. The repertoire holds approximately 470,000 distinct CDR3 sequences, with approximately 46% as singletons. Their target antigens are unknown. The material sequenced was cultured PBMCs, taken from culture after CMV antigen stimulation. Receptors originate from a human donor in good health (CMV status not recorded). Some clones in this sample may be carry-over from other donors' samples. The CDR3 runs from the conserved cysteine through the conserved F or W. The D gene is left open where the match is weak. Rows may omit the clone size; those that give it use once, few, many or a size class.

TRBJ2-5 | 16 | TRBV7-2 | TRBD1 | few | TGTGCCAGCAGCCAAACCGGGACAGGGGGTTACGAGACCCAGTACTTC | CASSQTGTGGYETQYF
TRBJ2-1 | 15 | TRBV7-2 | NA | many | TGTGCCAGCAGCTTACGACAGGACCCCTACAATGAGCAGTTCTTC | CASSLRQDPYNEQFF
TRBJ2-4 | 15 | TRBV6-2/TRBV6-3 | NA | few | TGTGCCAGCAGGCGACTGGCCGGAGCCAAAAACATTCAGTACTTC | CASRRLAGAKNIQYF
TRBJ1-1 | 15 | TRBV7-6 | NA | NA | TGTGCCAGCAGCTTAGTTCCGGGATTAGACACTGAAGCTTTCTTT | CASSLVPGLDTEAFF
TRBJ2-7 | 15 | TRBV5-5 | TRBD2 | NA | TGTGCCAGCAGCTGGGGGGGGAGAGTCGGCTACGAGCAGTACTTC | CASSWGGRVGYEQYF
TRBJ1-5 | 14 | TRBV28 | NA | many | TGTGCCAGCAGCTTAGGGGGTAGCAATCAGCCCCAGCATTTT | CASSLGGSNQPQHF
TRBJ1-2 | 11 | TRBV5-1 | NA | NA | TGCGCCAGCGGGGATTCATATGGCTACACCTTC | CASGDSYGYTF
TRBJ2-3 | 16 | TRBV20-1 | NA | few | TGCAGTGCTAGAGATCGAACATCGAGTAGCACAGATACGCAGTATTTT | CSARDRTSSSTDTQYF
TRBJ2-7 | 15 | TRBV5-1 | NA | NA | TGCGCCAGCAGCACTGGGACGGTGGGGTCCTACGAGCAGTACTTC | CASSTGTVGSYEQYF
TRBJ1-2 | 15 | TRBV7-8 | TRBD1 | NA | TGTGCCAGCAGCTTAGCGATAGGGACAGCCTATGGCTACACCTTC | CASSLAIGTAYGYTF
TRBJ2-1 | 16 | TRBV10-3 | TRBD1 | NA | TGTGCCATCGGCTCTCGGGGACAGGGGTCCTACAATGAGCAGTTCTTC | CAIGSRGQGSYNEQFF
TRBJ2-5 | 14 | TRBV6-1 | NA | NA | TGTGCCAGCAAGTGGTCGAGACAGCAAGAGACCCAGTACTTC | CASKWSRQQETQYF
TRBJ2-1 | 17 | TRBV7-2 | NA | NA | TGTGCCAGCAGCTTATATGAGGGCGGGGCAGCCTACAATGAGCAGTTCTTC | CASSLYEGGAAYNEQFF
TRBJ2-5 | 14 | TRBV6-2/TRBV6-3 | NA | NA | TGTGCCAGTATACCACGGGACCGGCAAGAGACCCAGTACTTC | CASIPRDRQETQYF
TRBJ2-5 | 14 | TRBV7-2 | NA | many | TGTGCCAGCAGCTTATTGTACGGGAGTGAGACCCAGTACTTC | CASSLLYGSETQYF
TRBJ1-2 | 14 | TRBV2 | NA | NA | TGTGCCAGCAGTGAAGCGCCCACGGTGTATGGCTACACCTTC | CASSEAPTVYGYTF
TRBJ1-6 | 15 | TRBV14 | NA | NA | TGTGCCAGCAGTCGAGCGAGCTCCTATAATTCACCCCTCCACTTT | CASSRASSYNSPLHF
TRBJ1-2 | 19 | TRBV4-1 | NA | few | TGCGCCAGCAGCCAACCTGGACAGAAAAAAGTTAGCCCCGGCTATGGCTACACCTTC | CASSQPGQKKVSPGYGYTF
TRBJ1-4 | 14 | TRBV20-1 | NA | NA | TGCAGTGCTAGAGGGGTGCGGGGAGATGAAAAACTGTTTTTT | CSARGVRGDEKLFF
TRBJ2-1 | 14 | TRBV6-1 | NA | NA | TGTGCCAGCAGTTCCCCCGGGAACTTGGATGAGCAGTTCTTC | CASSSPGNLDEQFF
TRBJ2-1 | 14 | TRBV7-6 | TRBD2 | few | TGTGCCAGCAGCGCCCGCGGGGGATACAATGAGCAGTTCTTC | CASSARGGYNEQFF
TRBJ1-1 | 14 | TRBV7-2 | NA | few | TGTGCCAGCAGCACCAGGGTCCCCGGCACTGAAGCTTTCTTT | CASSTRVPGTEAFF
TRBJ1-4 | 15 | TRBV4-1 | NA | NA | TGCGCCAGCAGCCAAGGGGGACGGCGGGCGGAAAAACTGTTTTTT | CASSQGGRRAEKLFF
TRBJ1-3 | 15 | TRBV6-1 | NA | few | TGTGCCAGCAGTTACGCGGGGAGCTCTGGAAACACCATATATTTT | CASSYAGSSGNTIYF
TRBJ2-2 | 14 | TRBV28 | NA | NA | TGTGCCAGCAGTCCAGGGAGTATCACCGGGGAGCTGTTTTTT | CASSPGSITGELFF
TRBJ1-5 | 14 | TRBV7-2 | NA | many | TGTGCCAGCAGCTTCAGTACTAGCAATCAGCCCCAGCATTTT | CASSFSTSNQPQHF